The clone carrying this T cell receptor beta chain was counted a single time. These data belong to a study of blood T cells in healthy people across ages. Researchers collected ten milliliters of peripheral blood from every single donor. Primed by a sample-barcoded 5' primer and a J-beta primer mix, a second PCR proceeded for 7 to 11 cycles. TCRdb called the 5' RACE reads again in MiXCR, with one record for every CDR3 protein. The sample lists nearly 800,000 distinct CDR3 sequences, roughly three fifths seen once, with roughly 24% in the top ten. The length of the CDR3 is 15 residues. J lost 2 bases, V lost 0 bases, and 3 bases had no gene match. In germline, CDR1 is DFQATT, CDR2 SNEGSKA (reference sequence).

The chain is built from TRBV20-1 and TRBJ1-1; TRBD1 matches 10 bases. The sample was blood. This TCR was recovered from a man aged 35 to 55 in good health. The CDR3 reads CSARDRDRGNTEAFF. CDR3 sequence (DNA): TGCAGTGCTAGAGATCGGGACAGGGGAAACACTGAAGCTTTCTTT.